The 21 T cell receptor beta chains below come from one sample, sequenced in a study of cytomegalovirus exposure and HLA in healthy donors. 60 Vbeta and 13 Jbeta primers were used in PCR. Some clones are missing from TCRdb's copy, which holds only in-frame ones; the method was immunoSEQ multiplex PCR. The repertoire consists of around 100,000 clones, with approximately 80% occurring once and the leading ten covering around 5%. The sequenced sample was PBMCs. Receptors originate from a female donor in good health and CMV-seropositive.

J is TRBJ1-4 and V is TRBV18, with TRBD1 matching 8 bases. V shed 6 bases and J 7 bases; nucleotides not matched to a gene: 10. Per germline, CDR1 KGHSH and CDR2 LQKENI. This CDR3 comprises 15 residues. The CDR3 DNA follows: TGTGCCAGCTCTCCAGGGGACAGGACAACTGAAAAACTGTTTTTT. Translating it yields CASSPGDRTTEKLFF. Filled out from reference TRBV18 and TRBJ1-4, the complete variable domain reads NAGVMQNPRHLVRRRGQEARLRCSPMKGHSHVYWYRQLPEEGLKFMVYLQKENIIDESGMPKERFSAEFPKEGPSILRIQQVVRGDSAAYFCASSPGDRTTEKLFFGSGTQLSVL.

This clone appeared a single time. The rearrangement uses TRBV5-1 and TRBJ1-2; D gene unclear. This CDR3 contains 15 residues. Per germline, CDR1 SGHRS and CDR2 YFSETQ. The V end lost 2 bases, the J end lost 8 bases, and 19 bases lay between the germline ends. CDR3 sequence (DNA): TGCGCCAGCAGCTTCAGTCGCGGAGAGGCGGGGGGCTACACCTTC. It codes for CASSFSRGEAGGYTF.

The genes are TRBV4-1 and TRBJ1-2, with D possibly being TRBD1 (6 bases). Germline CDR1 is MGHRA and CDR2 is YSYEKL. The CDR3 loop spans 15 amino acids. The germline V and J ends were trimmed by 0 bases and 8 bases, with 16 bases remaining between them. The CDR3 protein is CASSQDRGPTEGYTF. CDR3 bases: TGCGCCAGCAGCCAAGACAGGGGTCCAACAGAGGGCTACACCTTC.

The chain uses TRBV7-2 and TRBJ2-1, with D perhaps TRBD1 (5 bases). Germline values: CDR1 SGHTA, CDR2 FQGNSA. Trimming cost V 1 base and J 7 bases, with 8 bases left between them. The CDR3 extends over 13 amino acids. The CDR3 nucleotides read TGTGCCAGCAGCTTAGACAGGATTAATGAGCAGTTCTTC. Its translation: CASSLDRINEQFF.

V and J are TRBV30 and TRBJ1-3; D is ambiguous. V dropped 0 bases and J dropped 4 bases, with 7 bases sitting between them. The CDR3 is 13 amino acids. Germline V lookup: CDR1 GTSNPN, CDR2 SVGIG (reference sequence). The CDR3 nucleotides are TGTGCCTGGAGTGTACAGAGCGGAAACACCATATATTTT. Its translation: CAWSVQSGNTIYF.

This clone showed up just a few times. V gene TRBV5-6 combines with J gene TRBJ2-7, with D perhaps matching TRBD2 (6 bases). This CDR3 region has 12 residues. Trimming removed 3 bases from V and 4 bases from J, with 8 bases in between. Germline-derived CDR1 and CDR2 are SGHDT and YYEEEE. The CDR3 spells CASSSTSYEQYF. In nucleotides, the CDR3 is TGTGCCAGCAGCTCGACTAGTTACGAGCAGTACTTC.

The rearrangement uses TRBV7-3 and TRBJ2-1; 8 bases line up with TRBD2. Germline V lookup: CDR1 SGHTA, CDR2 FQGTGA. The CDR3 is made up of 14 amino acids. The V gene end was trimmed by 5 bases and the J gene end by 9 bases; junction bases not matched to a gene: 9. The CDR3 sequence is CASSPGLAFGEQFF. DNA of the CDR3: TGTGCCAGCAGCCCCGGACTAGCTTTTGGTGAGCAGTTCTTC.

The V gene is TRBV12-5, the J gene TRBJ1-1; TRBD1 matches 8 bases. V dropped 4 bases and J dropped 0; count of bases not matched to a gene: 13. CDR1 is LGHNT and CDR2 is FRNRAP in the germline V gene. The CDR3 runs 18 residues. CDR3 protein: CASGSNLRTGSLNTEAFF. DNA for the CDR3: TGTGCTAGTGGTTCTAACCTTAGGACAGGGTCCTTGAACACTGAAGCTTTCTTT.

V and J are TRBV13 and TRBJ2-1; D uncertain. Germline assignment: CDR1 PRHDT and CDR2 FYEKMQ (reference sequence). V gave up 3 bases and J gave up 0 bases, with 3 bases separating them. The CDR3 is made up of 13 amino acids. CDR3 nucleotides: TGTGCCAGCAGCTTCCACTCCTACAATGAGCAGTTCTTC. This sequence encodes CASSFHSYNEQFF. Supplemented by reference TRBV13 and TRBJ2-1, the full variable domain reads AAGVIQSPRHLIKEKRETATLKCYPIPRHDTVYWYQQGPGQDPQFLISFYEKMQSDKGSIPDRFSAQQFSDYHSELNMSSLELGDSALYFCASSFHSYNEQFFGPGTRLTVL.

With respect to this clone: Sequence at one end of the junction differs from germline and may be a read error. The rearrangement uses TRBV7-9 and TRBJ1-4; D may be TRBD1 (5 bases). This CDR3 has 14 amino acids. The germline CDR1 and CDR2 sequences are SEHNR and FQNEAQ (reference sequence). The CDR3 sequence is CASSLAEGREKLFF. Written as DNA, the CDR3 is TGTGCCAGCAGCCTAGCGGAGGGGCGGGAAAAACTGTTTTTT.

The rearrangement links TRBV28 to TRBJ2-3; D is unclear. Between the trimmed V and J ends, which lost 3 bases and 2 bases, there was a span of 12 bases. Per germline, CDR1 MDHEN and CDR2 SYDVKM. The CDR3 length is 15 residues. The CDR3 DNA follows: TGTGCCAGCAGTTTGGATGGGCGCCACACAGATACGCAGTATTTT. Protein product: CASSLDGRHTDTQYF.

The chain joins TRBV7-9 to TRBJ2-5, with unresolved D. The assigned J gene may be wrong: the sequence end matches TRBJ2-7 better. The CDR3 has 13 residues. Germline CDR1 is SEHNR and CDR2 is FQNEAQ (reference sequence). Here the CDR3 DNA reads TGTGCCAGCAGCTACCAGGTCTCCTACGAGCAGTACTTC. Its translation: CASSYQVSYEQYF.

The V gene is TRBV11-1, the J gene TRBJ1-6; TRBD1 might be the D (6 bases). Germline CDR1 SGHAT, CDR2 FQDESV (reference sequence). V was shortened by 2 bases and J by 9 bases, with 14 bases between the two germline ends. CDR3 length equals 15 residues. CDR3 sequence (DNA): TGTGCCAGCAGCTTACAGGGGACTATAGGTTCACCCCTCCACTTT. This codes for CASSLQGTIGSPLHF.

V and J are TRBV10-3 and TRBJ2-7; 7 nucleotides line up with TRBD1. CDR3 length: 15 amino acids. V was clipped by 6 bases and J by 6 bases; unmatched bases: 14. Looked up from germline, CDR1 is ENHRY and CDR2 is SYGVKD. The CDR3 loop reads CAISPGRQGVSEQYF. The CDR3 DNA reads TGTGCCATCAGCCCCGGCAGACAGGGAGTATCCGAGCAGTACTTC.

V is TRBV7-9 and J is TRBJ1-1, with D possibly matching TRBD1 (5 bases). Trimming removed 0 bases from V and 4 bases from J, with 12 bases in between. Germline values: CDR1 SEHNR, CDR2 FQNEAQ (reference sequence). CDR3 size: 15 residues. The CDR3 DNA follows: TGTGCCAGCAGCTTAGCCCCAGGGCCGGCCACTGAAGCTTTCTTT. Its protein product is CASSLAPGPATEAFF. The whole variable domain, filled in from reference TRBV7-9 and TRBJ1-1, reads DTGVSQNPRHKITKRGQNVTFRCDPISEHNRLYWYRQTLGQGPEFLTYFQNEAQLEKSRLLSDRFSAERPKGSFSTLEIQRTEQGDSAMYLCASSLAPGPATEAFFGQGTRLTVV.

The chain carries TRBV25-1 and TRBJ2-7; 11 positions agree with TRBD2. The CDR3 totals 15 residues. Germline V lookup: CDR1 MGHDK, CDR2 SYGVNS. J was trimmed by 3 bases and V by 6 bases; bases with no gene match: 7. In nucleotides, the CDR3 is TGTGCCAGCAGCCTAGCGGGGGGCTCAGGCTACGAGCAGTACTTC. Protein: CASSLAGGSGYEQYF.

This clone has only one observation. The genes are TRBV15 and TRBJ2-4, with a tentative D call TRBD2 (5 bases). Trimming stripped 1 base from V and 5 bases from J, with 9 bases between. Germline V lookup: CDR1 LNHNV, CDR2 YYDKDF (reference sequence). The CDR3 totals 14 residues. The CDR3 DNA sequence: TGTGCCACCAGCAGAGGAGGGAAGGAAAACATTCAGTACTTC. It encodes CATSRGGKENIQYF.

This clone has only a few counts. The chain employs TRBV7-2 and TRBJ2-1; no clear D. The germline V and J ends were trimmed by 3 bases and 0 bases, with 9 bases remaining between them. This CDR3 has 15 residues. The germline V gene has CDR1 SGHTA and CDR2 FQGNSA. The CDR3 DNA is TGTGCCAGCAGCTTGATTAGTAGCTCCTACAATGAGCAGTTCTTC. Residues: CASSLISSSYNEQFF.

A word on this clone: Other DNA variants within this sample encode the same CDR3. V usage is TRBV5-4 and J usage is TRBJ2-7, with TRBD2 matching 8 bases. Per the germline V gene, CDR1 is SGHNT and CDR2 is YYREEE (reference sequence). The V segment lost 2 bases and the J segment 6 bases; nucleotides outside the gene matches: 7. The CDR3 sequence is 14 residues long. CDR3 sequence: CASSLGAGGREQYF. The CDR3 nucleotides are TGTGCCAGCAGCTTAGGGGCGGGAGGTCGCGAGCAGTACTTC. The full variable domain, in which reference TRBV5-4 and TRBJ2-7 provide the parts outside the CDR3, is ETGVTQSPTHLIKTRGQQVTLRCSSQSGHNTVSWYQQALGQGPQFIFQYYREEENGRGNFPPRFSGLQFPNYSSELNVNALELDDSALYLCASSLGAGGREQYFGPGTRLTVT.

V usage is TRBV5-1 and J usage is TRBJ2-7; 10 bases line up with TRBD2. The V gene's germline CDR1 is SGHRS and CDR2 YFSETQ. V lost 4 bases and J lost 3; bases outside the gene matches: 7. CDR3 length: 15 residues. The CDR3 bases are TGCGCCAGCAGCATTGGAGGGACTAGCGTCTACGAGCAGTACTTC. As protein: CASSIGGTSVYEQYF.

The rearrangement uses TRBV5-1 and TRBJ2-1, with 9 bases aligning to TRBD1. Germline CDR1 is SGHRS and CDR2 is YFSETQ. V was pared by 2 bases and J by 0 bases, with 9 bases of the junction left unmatched. This CDR3 contains 18 residues. The CDR3 DNA reads TGCGCCAGCAGCTTAGTATCCGGGACAGGGAGCTCCTACAATGAGCAGTTCTTC. The encoded protein is CASSLVSGTGSSYNEQFF.